Shown below are 20 T cell receptor beta chains from a single sample sequenced in a study of T cell repertoires in cytomegalovirus infection (dated by TCRdb to about 2019). Sequencing was carried out with an Illumina HiSeq 1500. The public reads were quality trimmed at Q25 with fastp and then assembled into clones with MiXCR by TCRdb, keeping productive beta chains. Each CDR3 protein appears once, grouped with its most common genes and DNA. Here the sample has 150,000 to 160,000 distinct CDR3 sequences; around a quarter occur a single time. The ten biggest clones cover over 9.5% of the sample. The sequencing sample was made of PBMCs. These receptors originate from a human donor in good health (CMV status not recorded). Some clones in this sample may be carry-over from other donors' samples.

The chain links TRBV3-1 to TRBJ1-5; no reliable D call. The V end was cut by 0 bases, the J end by 9 bases, with 6 bases between. The V gene's germline CDR1 is LGHDT and CDR2 YNNKEL (reference sequence). The CDR3 runs 12 residues. The CDR3 sequence is CASSQDGRPQHF. Here the CDR3 DNA reads TGTGCCAGCAGCCAAGACGGTAGGCCCCAGCATTTT. Supplemented by reference TRBV3-1 and TRBJ1-5, the full variable domain reads DTAVSQTPKYLVTQMGNDKSIKCEQNLGHDTMYWYKQDSKKFLKIMFSYNNKELIINETVPNRFSPKSPDKAHLNLHINSLELGDSAVYFCASSQDGRPQHFGDGTRLSIL.

The chain recombines TRBV12-3 or TRBV12-4 with TRBJ2-3, with D hard to call. The V gene lost 5 bases and the J gene lost 9 bases, with 15 bases spanning the gap. CDR3 length equals 13 residues. This CDR3 is CASSPTRPATQYF. The CDR3 DNA sequence: TGTGCCAGCAGTCCGACTCGTCCAGCAACGCAGTATTTT.

This clonotype was detected only a few times. V and J are TRBV2 and TRBJ1-2; D not certain. The V gene's germline CDR1 is SNHLY and CDR2 FYNNEI. Between the trimmed V and J ends, which lost 3 bases and 2 bases, there was a span of 7 bases. The CDR3 runs to 13 residues. The chain's CDR3 is CASSDMGNYGYTF. The CDR3 DNA reads as TGTGCCAGCAGTGATATGGGGAACTATGGCTACACCTTC.

In its sample, this clonotype was seen a few times. The chain employs TRBV20-1 and TRBJ2-3; TRBD2 matches 14 bases. Germline CDR1 reads DFQATT; CDR2 reads SNEGSKA (reference sequence). The V and J ends lost 6 bases and 0 bases, in that order; junction bases with no gene match: 17. The CDR3 is 20 residues long. CDR3 sequence (DNA): TGCAGTGCCGACACCGGGACTAGCGGGAGATGGAGCCCTAGCACAGATACGCAGTATTTT. This gives the protein CSADTGTSGRWSPSTDTQYF.

This clonotype was seen a few times. This sequence joins TRBV11-2 and TRBJ2-6; TRBD1 or TRBD2 may be the D gene (6 bases each). The CDR3 runs 17 residues. The germline V and J ends were trimmed by 5 bases and 3 bases, with 17 bases remaining between them. The germline CDR1 and CDR2 sequences are SGHAT and FQNNGV. The CDR3 protein is CASSPYTRGLGANVLTF. The CDR3 DNA follows: TGTGCCAGCAGCCCATACACCCGGGGGCTTGGGGCCAACGTCCTGACTTTC.

This rearrangement joins TRBV11-2 to TRBJ2-2, with 8 bases aligning to TRBD1. The CDR3 contains 15 residues. CDR1 is SGHAT, CDR2 FQNNGV, per germline. V trimming: 5 bases; J trimming: 1 base; junction bases outside the gene matches: 3. The CDR3 DNA follows: TGTGCCAGCAGCAAGGGACAGGTGAACACCGGGGAGCTGTTTTTT. It yields the protein CASSKGQVNTGELFF.

This clonotype was counted only a few times. This sequence joins TRBV28 and TRBJ1-1, with D hard to call. Germline CDR1 is MDHEN and CDR2 is SYDVKM. The CDR3 runs to 13 residues. Trimming shortened V by 7 bases and J by 1 base, and 10 bases separated the two germline ends. The CDR3 reads CASISGRNTEAFF. For the CDR3, the DNA is TGTGCCAGCATCTCCGGGAGGAACACTGAAGCTTTCTTT. The full variable domain, rest sourced from reference TRBV28 and TRBJ1-1, is DVKVTQSSRYLVKRTGEKVFLECVQDMDHENMFWYRQDPGLGLRLIYFSYDVKMKEKGDIPEGYSVSREKKERFSLILESASTNQTSMYLCASISGRNTEAFFGQGTRLTVV.

This chain connects TRBV27 to TRBJ1-5, with D possibly TRBD1 on 6 matching bases. CDR1 is MNHEY and CDR2 is SMNVEV in the germline V gene (reference sequence). The V end was cut by 4 bases, the J end by 0 bases, with 13 bases between. The CDR3 contains 16 residues. CDR3 sequence: CASSSRLQGSNQPQHF. The DNA for the CDR3 is TGTGCCAGCAGTTCTAGATTACAGGGTAGCAATCAGCCCCAGCATTTT.

The chain links TRBV3-1 to TRBJ1-1; 7 positions agree with TRBD1. Trimming removed 4 bases from V and 2 bases from J; junction bases left unmatched: 7. This CDR3 region has 15 residues. Germline CDR1 is LGHDT and CDR2 is YNNKEL (reference sequence). The CDR3 nucleotides read TGTGCCAGCAGCCGCAACAGGGGTTTAAACACTGAAGCTTTCTTT. Translation: CASSRNRGLNTEAFF.

This clonotype was seen a handful of times. This sequence joins TRBV11-2 and TRBJ1-1; D is unclear. Germline CDR1 and CDR2: SGHAT and FQNNGV. This CDR3 has 14 amino acids. The V gene lost 4 bases and the J gene lost 7 bases, with 16 bases spanning the gap. CDR3 sequence reads: CASSSTRNYGEAFF. The CDR3 DNA follows: TGTGCCAGCAGCTCGACAAGGAACTACGGTGAAGCTTTCTTT.

The rearrangement uses TRBV28 and TRBJ2-5; D is ambiguous. The V gene's germline CDR1 is MDHEN and CDR2 SYDVKM. This CDR3 is built from 12 residues. V lost 4 bases to trimming and J lost 4 bases, with 7 bases between them. The CDR3 DNA sequence: TGTGCCAGCAGTTCCACCACAGAGACCCAGTACTTC. Its translation: CASSSTTETQYF.

A few counts support this clonotype. The chain couples TRBV7-2 to TRBJ1-1, with a tentative D call TRBD1 (6 bases). Germline V gene data show CDR1 as SGHTA and CDR2 as FQGNSA. CDR3 length: 17 residues. The germline V and J ends were trimmed by 2 bases and 4 bases, with 20 bases remaining between them. CDR3 sequence: CASSLSLVGTQGTEAFF. The DNA of the CDR3 is TGTGCCAGCAGCTTATCACTGGTTGGGACACAGGGCACTGAAGCTTTCTTT.

The chain recombines TRBV12-3 or TRBV12-4 with TRBJ2-7, with 8 bases lining up with TRBD1. The CDR3 covers 14 residues. J gave up 7 bases and V 1 base, and 6 bases lay outside the gene matches. CDR3 protein: CASSLGTGPKEQYF. The CDR3 DNA reads as TGTGCCAGCAGTTTAGGGACAGGGCCTAAAGAGCAGTACTTC.

This clonotype was counted a single time. V and J are TRBV20-1 and TRBJ2-1, with 11 bases identical to TRBD1. Unmatched junction bases numbered 8, after V lost 6 bases and J lost 7 bases. The CDR3 totals 14 residues. The V gene's germline CDR1 is DFQATT and CDR2 SNEGSKA (reference sequence). CDR3 sequence reads: CSAMGQGGRNEQFF. In DNA, the CDR3 is TGCAGTGCGATGGGACAGGGGGGGAGAAATGAGCAGTTCTTC.

In this sample, this clonotype turned up many times. This chain joins TRBV7-9 and TRBJ2-3; no reliable D call. Germline values: CDR1 SEHNR, CDR2 FQNEAQ (reference sequence). This CDR3 is 11 amino acids long. Deletions cut 4 bases from V and 4 bases from J, with 3 bases between. CDR3 sequence (DNA): TGTGCCAGCAGCTCCGCAGATACGCAGTATTTT. Amino acids: CASSSADTQYF.

The J gene is TRBJ1-6, the V gene TRBV7-8; the match to TRBD1 covers 7 bases. Losses at the gene ends were 3 bases for V and 1 base for J; bases not matched to a gene: 9. The CDR3 runs to 18 residues. CDR1 and CDR2 from the germline V gene are SGHVS and FQNEAQ. The DNA of the CDR3 is TGTGCCAGCAGCTTCCGACAGGGTAGCGGGTCCTATAATTCACCCCTCCACTTT. This sequence encodes CASSFRQGSGSYNSPLHF.

Worth noting for this clonotype: A much larger clone differs from this one at a single base, so this may be a read error. This CDR3 is missing its conserved last phenylalanine or tryptophan, likely due to a read error. The J gene is TRBJ2-7, the V gene TRBV7-2; D is perhaps TRBD2 (5 bases). CDR3 length: 14 residues. V was trimmed by 3 bases and J by 2 bases, leaving 11 bases between them. Germline V gene sequence: CDR1 SGHTA, CDR2 FQGNSA. Here the CDR3 DNA reads TGTGCCAGCAGCTTGTTGACGGGAACCTACGAGCAGTACTCC. Translating it yields CASSLLTGTYEQYS.

In its sample, this clonotype was seen a few times. This chain uses TRBV7-9 with TRBJ2-1; D call uncertain. V was shortened by 1 base and J by 8 bases, with 12 bases between the two germline ends. The CDR3 runs 14 residues. Germline lookup yields CDR1 SEHNR and CDR2 FQNEAQ (reference sequence). The CDR3 coding sequence is TGTGCCAGCAGCTTAGGGGCTAGAGGAGATGAGCAGTTCTTC. Translation gives CASSLGARGDEQFF.

V is TRBV5-1 and J is TRBJ2-5, with 14 bases matching TRBD2. CDR1 SGHRS and CDR2 YFSETQ come from the germline V gene. CDR3 size: 19 residues. With 2 bases clipped from V and 1 base from J, the junction kept 10 bases outside the gene matches. The CDR3 loop is CASSLNLPTSGGAQETQYF. The CDR3 DNA follows: TGCGCCAGCAGCTTAAACTTACCGACTAGCGGGGGGGCCCAAGAGACCCAGTACTTC.

This clonotype was found many times. The V call is TRBV27, the J call TRBJ2-5; 7 nucleotides match TRBD1. Germline V lookup: CDR1 MNHEY, CDR2 SMNVEV (reference sequence). V trimming: 4 bases; J trimming: 5 bases; junction bases outside the gene matches: 7. This CDR3 is 14 amino acids long. The CDR3 nucleotides are TGTGCCAGCAGTTCCTTAGGGGGCCGGGAGACCCAGTACTTC. It yields the protein CASSSLGGRETQYF.